Each of the 4 T cell receptor beta chains below was sequenced from the same sample in a study of shared clonotypes between healthy human individuals. CD45RO-negative, CCR7-positively selected cells formed the naive CD8 fraction, excluding terminally differentiated effector memory CD45RA+ cells. Profiling relied on immunoSEQ multiplex PCR, and the TCRdb table lists in-frame clones only, not all of them. There are 1.5 million to 2.5 million clones in the sample; about 95% occur only once, and approximately 1.2% lies in the top ten. The specimen sequenced was naive CD8+ T cells sorted from blood. All receptors derive from a man in his late teens or twenties in good health.

V usage is TRBV5-6 and J usage is TRBJ1-1; no firm D call. Germline CDR1 is SGHDT and CDR2 is YYEEEE. This CDR3 is built from 12 residues. The V and J ends lost 0 bases and 8 bases respectively, with 8 bases between them. The CDR3 spells CASSLVSDEAFF. The CDR3 region has the DNA TGTGCCAGCAGCTTGGTTAGCGACGAAGCTTTCTTT.

This chain uses TRBV29-1 with TRBJ2-2; 8 bases fit TRBD2. V dropped 7 bases and J dropped 5; count of bases not matched to a gene: 15. The CDR3 is made up of 16 amino acids. Germline CDR1 reads SQVTM; CDR2 reads ANQGSEA. The CDR3 spells CSAIPGLGIGTGELFF. The DNA for the CDR3 is TGCAGCGCAATACCGGGACTAGGCATCGGAACCGGGGAGCTGTTTTTT.

On this clone itself: The same CDR3 also results from other DNA sequences found in this sample. This chain links TRBV27 with TRBJ1-2; weak D call: TRBD1 (5 bases). The V gene lost 6 bases and the J gene lost 0 bases, with 11 bases spanning the gap. CDR3 size: 14 residues. CDR1 is MNHEY, CDR2 SMNVEV, per germline (reference sequence). The CDR3 region has the DNA TGTGCCAGCAGCCTGGGGGGTCCTAACTATGGCTACACCTTC. It yields the protein CASSLGGPNYGYTF.

The chain uses TRBV13 and TRBJ2-7; no clear D gene. V dropped 5 bases and J dropped 2 bases, with 19 bases sitting between them. The CDR3 is 16 residues long. Germline values: CDR1 PRHDT, CDR2 FYEKMQ (reference sequence). The CDR3 region has the DNA TGTGCCAGCAGCCCCCTACCGTCCCAGCCGGCCTACGAGCAGTACTTC. Its protein product is CASSPLPSQPAYEQYF.